These 19 T cell receptor beta chains originate from one sample sequenced in a study of cytomegalovirus exposure and HLA in healthy donors. PCR involved 60 Vbeta and 13 Jbeta primers. Using immunoSEQ multiplex PCR, the repertoire was profiled, and TCRdb retains in-frame clones only, with some absent. The sample includes about 150,000 clones, more than 65% seen only once; the top ten take around 6.6%. The sequenced material came from PBMCs. The receptors originated from a man aged 45 to 65 in good health and CMV-seropositive.

The chain has TRBV21-1 and TRBJ1-1; the table calls TRBD1, which could not be checked here. TRBV21-1 is noted as a pseudogene. CDR3 length: 18 amino acids. The chain's CDR3 is CASSKASQPGQGFQEAFF. CDR3 coding DNA: TGTGCCAGCAGCAAAGCGTCCCAACCGGGACAGGGATTTCAAGAAGCTTTCTTT.

The V call is TRBV5-4, the J call TRBJ2-3; D unclear. With 0 bases removed from V and 3 bases from J, the gap between germline ends came to 11 bases. The CDR3 loop spans 15 amino acids. Germline CDR1 is SGHNT and CDR2 is YYREEE (reference sequence). CDR3 in amino acids: CASSLVAAQTDTQYF. The CDR3 DNA reads TGTGCCAGCAGCTTGGTGGCGGCGCAGACAGATACGCAGTATTTT. The full variable domain, rest sourced from reference TRBV5-4 and TRBJ2-3, is ETGVTQSPTHLIKTRGQQVTLRCSSQSGHNTVSWYQQALGQGPQFIFQYYREEENGRGNFPPRFSGLQFPNYSSELNVNALELDDSALYLCASSLVAAQTDTQYFGPGTRLTVL.

CDR3 protein: CASSWREGSTDTQYF. DNA for the CDR3: TGTGCCAGTAGCTGGCGGGAGGGCTCCACAGATACGCAGTATTTT. The rearrangement joins TRBV19 to TRBJ2-3; 9 positions match TRBD2. Germline values: CDR1 LNHDA, CDR2 SQIVND (reference sequence). The CDR3 extends over 15 amino acids. The ends lost 6 bases at V and 2 bases at J; junction bases unmatched: 6. Full variable domain (outside the CDR3, taken from reference TRBV19 and TRBJ2-3): DGGITQSPKYLFRKEGQNVTLSCEQNLNHDAMYWYRQDPGQGLRLIYYSQIVNDFQKGDIAEGYSVSREKKESFPLTVTSAQKNPTAFYLCASSWREGSTDTQYFGPGTRLTVL.

CDR3 in amino acids: CASSYGGTPNTEAFF. CDR3 nucleotide sequence: TGCGCCAGCAGCTATGGGGGCACACCGAACACTGAAGCTTTCTTT. The chain joins TRBV5-1 to TRBJ1-1; tentatively, D is TRBD1 (6 bases). Germline V lookup: CDR1 SGHRS, CDR2 YFSETQ. Deletions cut 3 bases from V and 1 base from J, with 13 bases between. The CDR3 sequence is 15 residues long.

In this sample, this clone turned up a few times. The chain joins TRBV27 to TRBJ2-3, with D possibly being TRBD1 (6 bases). CDR1 and CDR2 (germline): MNHEY, SMNVEV (reference sequence). V lost 5 bases, J lost 9 bases, and 21 bases lay in between. The CDR3 is 15 residues long. CDR3 region: CASSLVRISQGTQYF. DNA of the CDR3: TGTGCCAGCAGTCTGGTTCGGATATCTCAGGGGACGCAGTATTTT.

The chain joins TRBV5-4 to TRBJ2-7; unclear D gene. Germline CDR1 is SGHNT and CDR2 is YYREEE (reference sequence). This CDR3 comprises 13 residues. Trimming took off 1 base at V and 3 bases at J, with 8 bases between the two ends. CDR3 region: CASSLSRDYEQYF. The CDR3 bases are TGTGCCAGCAGCTTGTCCCGAGACTACGAGCAGTACTTC.

The chain has TRBV27 and TRBJ2-1; 7 bases fit TRBD2. The CDR3 is 18 amino acids. Germline CDR1 reads MNHEY; CDR2 reads SMNVEV (reference sequence). V lost 1 base and J lost 0; bases outside the gene matches: 9. The CDR3: CASSLWWRRGSSYNEQFF. The CDR3 DNA reads as TGTGCCAGCAGTTTATGGTGGCGGCGGGGGAGCTCCTACAATGAGCAGTTCTTC.

The rearrangement joins TRBV12-5 to TRBJ2-1; TRBD2 matches 7 bases. The CDR3 runs to 15 residues. The J segment lost 7 bases and the V segment lost 2 bases, leaving 8 bases of the junction unmatched. The germline CDR1 and CDR2 sequences are LGHNT and FRNRAP. The DNA of the CDR3 is TGTGCTAGTGGTTTGCCTAGCGGAGCGGGTAATGAGCAGTTCTTC. Translating gives CASGLPSGAGNEQFF. Supplemented by reference TRBV12-5 and TRBJ2-1, the full variable domain reads DARVTQTPRHKVTEMGQEVTMRCQPILGHNTVFWYRQTMMQGLELLAYFRNRAPLDDSGMPKDRFSAEMPDATLATLKIQPSEPRDSAVYFCASGLPSGAGNEQFFGPGTRLTVL.

The chain uses TRBV6-6 and TRBJ1-5, with a tentative D call TRBD1 (6 bases). The V end lost 6 bases, the J end lost 5 bases, and 14 bases lay between the germline ends. The CDR3 extends over 14 amino acids. Germline assignment: CDR1 MNHNY and CDR2 SVGAGI (reference sequence). The CDR3 sequence: CASSSPNRDQPQHF. DNA for the CDR3: TGTGCCAGCAGCTCGCCGAACAGGGATCAGCCCCAGCATTTT.

This sequence joins TRBV27 and TRBJ2-3; 11 bases map to TRBD2. This CDR3 has 15 residues. V was clipped by 0 bases and J by 6 bases; unmatched bases: 2. The germline CDR1 and CDR2 sequences are MNHEY and SMNVEV (reference sequence). DNA of the CDR3: TGTGCCAGCAGTTTATCGGCTAGCGGGAGGGATACGCAGTATTTT. Translating it yields CASSLSASGRDTQYF.

The J gene is TRBJ2-5, the V gene TRBV29-1, with 9 bases that match TRBD2. Germline values: CDR1 SQVTM, CDR2 ANQGSEA. V gave up 2 bases and J gave up 5 bases; unmatched junction bases: 3. There are 13 residues in the CDR3. The CDR3 DNA reads as TGCAGCGTTGAATCTAGCGGGATGGAGACCCAGTACTTC. It yields the protein CSVESSGMETQYF.

The rearrangement joins TRBV4-1 to TRBJ2-7; D call uncertain. The CDR3 has 16 amino acids. V was trimmed by 0 bases and J by 6 bases, leaving 18 bases between them. Germline V CDR1 and CDR2: MGHRA, YSYEKL. The CDR3 bases are TGCGCCAGCAGCCAAGATCGTTCTACCTATGCCTTCGAGCAGTACTTC. As protein: CASSQDRSTYAFEQYF.

The V gene is TRBV7-9, the J gene TRBJ2-2, with D tentatively TRBD2 (5 bases). V lost 2 bases and J lost 0, with 7 bases in between. Looked up from germline, CDR1 is SEHNR and CDR2 is FQNEAQ (reference sequence). The CDR3 consists of 15 residues. CDR3 residues: CASSLQAANTGELFF. CDR3 bases: TGTGCCAGCAGCTTACAAGCGGCGAACACCGGGGAGCTGTTTTTT.

J is TRBJ2-3 and V is TRBV15; 9 bases match TRBD2. Germline V gene data show CDR1 as LNHNV and CDR2 as YYDKDF (reference sequence). Losses at the gene ends were 4 bases for V and 1 base for J; bases not matched to a gene: 6. CDR3 length equals 16 residues. The CDR3 nucleotides read TGTGCCACCAGCAAAGGGGGCGGGAGGGGCACAGATACGCAGTATTTT. Protein product: CATSKGGGRGTDTQYF.

Only a few counts were recorded for this clone. V and J are TRBV27 and TRBJ2-1, with a possible D match to TRBD2 (6 bases). Germline CDR1 and CDR2: MNHEY and SMNVEV (reference sequence). V shed 6 bases and J shed 7 bases, with 25 bases lying between them. The CDR3 runs to 17 residues. The CDR3 reads CASSRSVASDYWNEQFF. For the CDR3, the DNA is TGTGCCAGCAGCCGAAGCGTGGCTAGCGACTACTGGAATGAGCAGTTCTTC.

This clone was seen only once. The V gene is TRBV4-2, the J gene TRBJ2-5; D may be TRBD2 (5 bases). The germline V gene encodes CDR1 LGHNA and CDR2 YNFKEQ. Trimming pared 4 bases from V and 4 bases from J, leaving 10 bases between. The CDR3 is 13 residues long. Here the CDR3 DNA reads TGTGCCAGCAGCCTCGGGATTCTAGAGACCCAGTACTTC. Its translation is CASSLGILETQYF.

The rearrangement uses TRBV15 and TRBJ1-2; D is unclear. The CDR3 totals 15 residues. Germline CDR1 and CDR2: LNHNV and YYDKDF (reference sequence). Trimming removed 3 bases from V and 4 bases from J, with 15 bases in between. The CDR3 sequence is CATSRILDGIYGYTF. The CDR3 DNA follows: TGTGCCACCAGCAGGATATTGGACGGGATCTATGGCTACACCTTC.

In its sample, this clone was seen once. The V gene is TRBV6-6, the J gene TRBJ2-7, with a possible D match to TRBD1 (6 bases). Germline V lookup: CDR1 MNHNY, CDR2 SVGAGI (reference sequence). CDR3 length: 15 amino acids. Trimming removed 5 bases at V and 6 bases at J, with 20 bases between. The CDR3 DNA sequence: TGTGCCAGCAGTCACATCAGGGGTCTTGGTTCCGAGCAGTACTTC. Translation gives CASSHIRGLGSEQYF.

The rearrangement uses TRBV9 and TRBJ2-5; TRBD2 aligns across 9 bases. CDR3 size: 14 residues. CDR1 SGDLS and CDR2 YYNGEE come from the germline V gene. V lost 4 bases, J lost 5 bases, and 6 bases stayed unmatched. Written as DNA, the CDR3 is TGTGCCAGCAGCTCGGGGACTAGCTTTGAGACCCAGTACTTC. Residues: CASSSGTSFETQYF. The full variable domain, with the rest looked up from reference TRBV9 and TRBJ2-5, is DSGVTQTPKHLITATGQRVTLRCSPRSGDLSVYWYQQSLDQGLQFLIQYYNGEERAKGNILERFSAQQFPDLHSELNLSSLELGDSALYFCASSSGTSFETQYFGPGTRLLVL.